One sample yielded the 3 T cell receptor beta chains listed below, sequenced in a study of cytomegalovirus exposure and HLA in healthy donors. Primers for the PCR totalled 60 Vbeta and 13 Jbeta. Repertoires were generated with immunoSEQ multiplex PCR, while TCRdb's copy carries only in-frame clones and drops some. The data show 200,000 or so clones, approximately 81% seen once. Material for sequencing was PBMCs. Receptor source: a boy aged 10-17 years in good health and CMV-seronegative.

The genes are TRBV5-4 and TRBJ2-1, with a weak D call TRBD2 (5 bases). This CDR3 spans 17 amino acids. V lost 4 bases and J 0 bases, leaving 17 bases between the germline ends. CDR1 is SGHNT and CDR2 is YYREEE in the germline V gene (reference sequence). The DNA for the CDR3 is TGTGCCAGCAGCAAGGCGGAGCGGAAGAGCTCCTACAATGAGCAGTTCTTC. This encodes CASSKAERKSSYNEQFF.

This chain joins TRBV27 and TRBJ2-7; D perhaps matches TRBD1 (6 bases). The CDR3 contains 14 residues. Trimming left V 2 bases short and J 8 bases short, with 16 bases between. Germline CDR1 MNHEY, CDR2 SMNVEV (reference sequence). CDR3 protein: CASSLGTPIAQQYF. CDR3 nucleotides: TGTGCCAGCAGTTTAGGGACACCTATTGCACAGCAGTACTTC.

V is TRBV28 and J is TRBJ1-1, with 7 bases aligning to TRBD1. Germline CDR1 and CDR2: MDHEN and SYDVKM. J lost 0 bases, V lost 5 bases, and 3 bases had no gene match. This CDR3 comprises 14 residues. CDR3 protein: CASSTGAMNTEAFF. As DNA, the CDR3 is TGTGCCAGCAGTACAGGGGCCATGAACACTGAAGCTTTCTTT.